The 18 T cell receptor beta chains reported below all come from one sample, sequenced in a study of T-cell reconstitution after alpha-beta-depleted transplantation in children. TCRbeta library preparation incorporated unique molecular identifiers. From the PCR reads, TCRdb called clonotypes with MiXCR, one entry per CDR3 protein. The sample yields some 490,000 distinct CDR3 sequences, approximately 13% seen once. Sequenced here: PBMCs from the stem cell graft donor, sampled from the stem cell graft. The receptors were gathered from a human donor who donated a stem cell graft to a child with combined immunodeficiency.

The chain is built from TRBV20-1 and TRBJ2-5, with D possibly being TRBD1 or TRBD2 (5 bases each). V was pared by 1 base and J by 5 bases, with 8 bases between. Germline V CDR1 and CDR2: DFQATT, SNEGSKA (reference sequence). The CDR3 contains 12 residues. CDR3 amino acids: CSARAGRETQYF. In DNA form, the CDR3 reads TGCAGTGCTAGAGCGGGACGCGAGACCCAGTACTTC.

In its sample, this clonotype was seen many times. This rearrangement joins TRBV4-3 to TRBJ1-6; 7 bases agree with TRBD1. V shed 3 bases and J 0 bases; nucleotides not matched to a gene: 5. Germline assignment: CDR1 LGHNA and CDR2 YSLEER. CDR3 length equals 17 residues. CDR3 bases: TGCGCCAGCAGCCAGGGACAGACAAGCTCCTATAATTCACCCCTCCACTTT. It yields the protein CASSQGQTSSYNSPLHF.

V gene TRBV5-1 combines with J gene TRBJ2-1, with a tentative D call TRBD2 (6 bases). Germline V gene data show CDR1 as SGHRS and CDR2 as YFSETQ. V was clipped by 4 bases and J by 7 bases, with 18 bases between them. CDR3 size: 15 residues. The CDR3 here is CASSTPTSTRNEQFF. The CDR3, as DNA: TGCGCCAGCAGCACTCCTACTAGCACCCGGAATGAGCAGTTCTTC.

The rearrangement uses TRBV7-9 and TRBJ1-2, with 10 bases that match TRBD1. This CDR3 is built from 15 residues. Germline CDR1 reads SEHNR; CDR2 reads FQNEAQ (reference sequence). The ends lost 3 bases at V and 3 bases at J; junction bases unmatched: 4. The CDR3 nucleotides are TGTGCCAGCAGCTTTTTTGACAGGGGGCACTATGGCTACACCTTC. Amino acids: CASSFFDRGHYGYTF.

In its sample, this clonotype was seen a few times. This chain joins TRBV25-1 and TRBJ2-2; 12 nucleotides agree with TRBD2. This CDR3 contains 14 residues. V lost 10 bases to trimming and J lost 6 bases; unmatched junction nucleotides: 6. The germline V gene has CDR1 MGHDK and CDR2 SYGVNS. As DNA, the CDR3 is TGTGCCACCAAACTAGCGGGGGGATCCGGGGAGCTGTTTTTT. Protein sequence: CATKLAGGSGELFF.

This clonotype turned up a few times. This rearrangement joins TRBV24-1 to TRBJ2-1; D unclear. Trimming removed 7 bases at V and 7 bases at J, with 10 bases between. Per the germline V gene, CDR1 is KGHDR and CDR2 is SFDVKD. The CDR3 has 12 residues. The CDR3, as DNA: TGTGCCACCAGGGGTGGCAGGAATGAGCAGTTCTTC. Protein sequence: CATRGGRNEQFF.

J is TRBJ1-1 and V is TRBV19; D might be TRBD1 (5 bases). V lost 3 bases to trimming and J lost 3 bases, with 8 bases between them. CDR3 size: 13 residues. The germline gives CDR1 LNHDA, CDR2 SQIVND (reference sequence). CDR3 sequence: CASSMVRDTEAFF. The DNA of the CDR3 is TGTGCCAGTAGTATGGTCAGGGACACTGAAGCTTTCTTT. Looking up the rest from reference TRBV19 and TRBJ1-1 gives the full variable domain: DGGITQSPKYLFRKEGQNVTLSCEQNLNHDAMYWYRQDPGQGLRLIYYSQIVNDFQKGDIAEGYSVSREKKESFPLTVTSAQKNPTAFYLCASSMVRDTEAFFGQGTRLTVV.

This clonotype has a handful of counts. The chain combines TRBV7-3 with TRBJ1-4; 11 bases map to TRBD1. CDR1 is SGHTA and CDR2 is FQGTGA in the germline V gene. The CDR3 totals 15 residues. With 5 bases clipped from V and 8 bases from J, the junction kept 7 bases outside the gene matches. As DNA, the CDR3 is TGTGCCAGCAGCCGGACAGGGGGCGCAGGAGAAAAACTGTTTTTT. Translation gives CASSRTGGAGEKLFF.

The V call is TRBV5-1, the J call TRBJ2-5; TRBD1 matches at 7 bases. Germline V CDR1 and CDR2: SGHRS, YFSETQ. The CDR3 spans 14 residues. With 3 bases clipped from V and 5 bases from J, the junction kept 7 bases outside the gene matches. CDR3 sequence: CASSSPGGGETQYF. DNA for the CDR3: TGCGCCAGCAGCTCTCCAGGGGGTGGGGAGACCCAGTACTTC.

This chain links TRBV20-1 with TRBJ1-4; the D gene is possibly TRBD1 (6 bases). V lost 0 bases, J lost 8 bases, and 13 bases lay in between. The germline V gene has CDR1 DFQATT and CDR2 SNEGSKA (reference sequence). The CDR3 runs 14 residues. CDR3 loop: CSAREGALGEKLFF. The CDR3 DNA reads as TGCAGTGCTAGAGAGGGGGCTTTAGGGGAAAAACTGTTTTTT.

This sequence joins TRBV6-2 or TRBV6-3 and TRBJ1-1, with TRBD1 matching over 12 bases. The CDR3 contains 16 residues. The J segment lost 0 bases and the V segment lost 6 bases, leaving 5 bases of the junction unmatched. Germline V gene data show CDR1 as MNHEY and CDR2 as SVGEGT. CDR3 DNA: TGTGCCAGCAGCTTGGGACAGGGGGCGGTGAACACTGAAGCTTTCTTT. Its translation: CASSLGQGAVNTEAFF.

In this sample, this clonotype turned up a few times. The V gene is TRBV11-2, the J gene TRBJ2-6, with 12 bases fitting TRBD2. Per the germline V gene, CDR1 is SGHAT and CDR2 is FQNNGV. This CDR3 has 18 amino acids. With V trimmed by 5 bases and J by 1 base, 6 bases remained unmatched. CDR3 in amino acids: CASSHLAGGPSGANVLTF. CDR3 coding DNA: TGTGCCAGCAGCCATCTAGCGGGGGGGCCTTCTGGGGCCAACGTCCTGACTTTC.

This clonotype was detected many times. V and J are TRBV20-1 and TRBJ2-5; maybe TRBD1 (6 bases). CDR1 is DFQATT, CDR2 SNEGSKA, per germline (reference sequence). The CDR3 extends over 15 amino acids. Trimming removed 3 bases from V and 7 bases from J, with 21 bases in between. The DNA for the CDR3 is TGCAGTGCTAGCCCACTTCAGACAGGCGGCGGGACCCAGTACTTC. Its protein product is CSASPLQTGGGTQYF.

This clonotype was seen a handful of times. The chain links TRBV11-2 to TRBJ1-2; TRBD1 aligns across 9 bases. Per germline, CDR1 SGHAT and CDR2 FQNNGV. This CDR3 has 13 residues. The junction had 4 bases not matched to a gene; V was cut back by 5 bases and J by 6 bases. The CDR3: CASSVGQGNGYTF. The CDR3 bases are TGTGCCAGCAGCGTGGGACAGGGAAATGGCTACACCTTC.

The rearrangement links TRBV4-3 to TRBJ1-2; no definite D call. Trimming shortened V by 0 bases and J by 4 bases, and 9 bases separated the two germline ends. This CDR3 spans 14 amino acids. Germline CDR1 is LGHNA and CDR2 is YSLEER. DNA of the CDR3: TGCGCCAGCAGCCAAGAGAGGCAGAGCTATGGCTACACCTTC. It is translated as CASSQERQSYGYTF.

This clonotype was seen a few times. The chain uses TRBV29-1 and TRBJ1-1; D is uncertain. The CDR3 totals 13 residues. Germline V lookup: CDR1 SQVTM, CDR2 ANQGSEA. The V gene lost 6 bases and the J gene lost 5 bases, with 16 bases spanning the gap. The CDR3 spells CSVTGVLVTEAFF. In nucleotides, the CDR3 is TGCAGCGTGACGGGTGTACTGGTGACTGAAGCTTTCTTT. Using reference TRBV29-1 and TRBJ1-1 for the parts outside the CDR3, the full variable domain is SAVISQKPSRDICQRGTSLTIQCQVDSQVTMMFWYRQQPGQSLTLIATANQGSEATYESGFVIDKFPISRPNLTFSTLTVSNMSPEDSSIYLCSVTGVLVTEAFFGQGTRLTVV.

This clonotype has a count of ten or more. This rearrangement joins TRBV7-9 to TRBJ1-1; D possibly corresponds to TRBD1 (5 bases). Germline V gene lookup returns CDR1 SEHNR and CDR2 FQNEAQ (reference sequence). The CDR3 covers 13 residues. V was pared by 7 bases and J by 0 bases, with 9 bases between. DNA of the CDR3: TGTGCCAGCATCAACAGGTTGAACACTGAAGCTTTCTTT. It encodes CASINRLNTEAFF. Based on the CDR3 plus reference TRBV7-9 and TRBJ1-1, the full variable domain is DTGVSQNPRHKITKRGQNVTFRCDPISEHNRLYWYRQTLGQGPEFLTYFQNEAQLEKSRLLSDRFSAERPKGSFSTLEIQRTEQGDSAMYLCASINRLNTEAFFGQGTRLTVV.

This clonotype was observed a handful of times. The genes are TRBV27 and TRBJ2-7; TRBD2 aligns across 7 bases. V lost 0 bases, J lost 6 bases, and 2 bases stayed unmatched. Germline CDR1 reads MNHEY; CDR2 reads SMNVEV (reference sequence). The CDR3 sequence is 13 residues long. CDR3 nucleotides: TGTGCCAGCAGTTTATCGCCGGGGGGCGAGCAGTACTTC. Translation gives CASSLSPGGEQYF.